This T cell receptor (beta chain) was captured in a study of T cells in severe cutaneous drug reactions (dated by TCRdb to about 2019). Study-wide context: Recruitment took place between the early 2010s and the late 2010s, drawing patients from Taiwan, Thailand and a European registry network. Enrollment was limited to patients whose SJS/TEN or DRESS diagnosis was probable or definite according to RegiSCAR criteria. The Naranjo algorithm and the ALDEN drug causality algorithm were used to identify the culprit drug. Patients in either the acute or the recovery stage provided biological samples, such as blister fluids/cells and PBMC. The study paired bulk TCR sequencing with single-cell sequencing, quantitative PCR validation, functional assays and transgenic mouse experiments. Libraries were prepared using iRepertoire multiplex PCR, and a comparison was cited by the authors in which similar capture of abundant clonotypes was shown across iRepertoire and 5' RACE methods with or without UMI.

This clonotype comes out as medium-sized (0.01 to 0.1%) from its frequency, since no count is listed. The antigen this receptor binds is unknown. As encoded in the germline V gene, CDR1 is LGHNA while CDR2 is YSLEER. The CDR3 runs 16 residues from the cysteine to the phenylalanine. The DNA sequence is not available. Sequencing was performed on donors who were patients with carbamazepine-induced Stevens-Johnson syndrome or toxic epidermal necrolysis (CBZ-SJS/TEN). The peripheral blood repertoires were obtained from CBZ-SJS/TEN patients of Han Chinese origin (five) and European origin (roughly 6). To search for drug-specific clonotypes, the T cell receptor repertoires of patients with drug-induced severe cutaneous adverse reactions were profiled by next-generation sequencing. The RNA was isolated from either blister cells of skin lesions or peripheral blood mononuclear cells. General study outcomes and caveats: All seven CBZ-SJS/TEN blister samples contained a public TCRbeta CDR3 (mean around 15%), which was undetectable or scarce in tolerant-control and healthy-donor PBMC. CBZ-SJS/TEN patients showed strongly increased TRBV12-4 usage, with averages of roughly 34% in blister cells and about 5% in PBMC. Whether the public TCR generalizes to SJS/TEN caused by other drugs was noted by the authors as still needing further study.

For both bulk and single-cell sequencing, libraries were prepared with the iRepertoire multiplex PCR system using TCR subtype-specific primers. Bulk TCR beta libraries were generated by multiplex PCR with primers targeting V, D and J gene regions. Each sample contributed roughly 90-550 ng of RNA as input for preparing the bulk TCR library. An Illumina MiSeq was used to sequence the bulk TCR beta amplicons. Regarding the original processing steps: Sample misassignments and low-quality sequencing reads were removed through quality control steps. The CDR3 was defined as the amino acids lying between the Y[YFLI]C motif of the V gene and the [FW]GXGT motif of the J segment. The IMGT database served as the reference for assigning TRBV and TRBJ genes and CDR3 clonotypes. TRBV expression in each sample was normalized to the mean of the same gene in PBMC from 45 or so healthy donors. Once TCRdb had reprocessed the reads, it stored one entry per CDR3 protein sequence and supplied no DNA. These V and J calls rely on TCRdb rather than the paper's analysis. The table for this sample records some 1,500 distinct CDR3 sequences. Of the sample, 14% falls within the top ten clones.

This sequence was found in a human donor with Stevens-Johnson syndrome, a severe cutaneous drug reaction. The sample was PBMCs. Rearrangement joined TRBV4-3 to TRBJ2-3; TCRdb selects TRBD1, and the lack of DNA leaves this call unchecked. The CDR3 protein is CASSQDRGTDTDTQYF.